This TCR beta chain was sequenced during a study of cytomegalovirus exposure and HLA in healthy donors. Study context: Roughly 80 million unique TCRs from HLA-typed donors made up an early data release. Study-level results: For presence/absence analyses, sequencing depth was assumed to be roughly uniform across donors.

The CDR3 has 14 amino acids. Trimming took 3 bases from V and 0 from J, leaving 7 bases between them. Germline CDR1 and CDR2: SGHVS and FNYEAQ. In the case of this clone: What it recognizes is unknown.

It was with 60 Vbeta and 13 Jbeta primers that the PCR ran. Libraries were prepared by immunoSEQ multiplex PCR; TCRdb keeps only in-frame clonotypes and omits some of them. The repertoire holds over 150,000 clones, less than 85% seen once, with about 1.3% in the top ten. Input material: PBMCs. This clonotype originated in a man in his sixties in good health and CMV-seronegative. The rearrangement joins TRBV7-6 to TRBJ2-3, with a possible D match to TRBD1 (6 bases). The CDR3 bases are TGTGCCAGCAGCTTGGGACAAAGCACAGATACGCAGTATTTT. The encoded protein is CASSLGQSTDTQYF.